One T cell receptor (beta chain) is described in this entry. What it binds is not known. This entry is derived from a study of beta chain features in type 1 diabetes. Study-level background: Analysis included 100 million to 140 million sorted cells drawn from all samples.

It was via CD45RO/CCR7/CD25/CD127/CD95/CD27 that CD4+ naive, central memory, regulatory and stem cell-like memory cells were sorted. The study's findings and limits: cDNA sequencing could over-represent cells with high TCR expression. When Type 1 diabetes patients were examined, their TCRB CDR3s proved moderately but significantly shorter in all four CD4+ subsets.

The CDR3 totals 16 residues. Per germline, CDR1 SGHNT and CDR2 YENEEA. V was clipped by 3 bases and J by 8 bases, with 20 bases between them. Since all of the isolated RNA was reverse transcribed, expressed TCRB transcripts were what got sequenced. An average of approximately 3.4 million reads was obtained for naive, central memory and regulatory T cell samples. Method: immunoSEQ multiplex PCR; TCRdb's copy keeps in-frame clones and lacks some. The sample has around 600,000 clones, around an eighth seen once. This clonotype was obtained from a man aged 25-45 years with type 1 diabetes. V and J are TRBV11-3 and TRBJ2-4, with D uncertain. The sequenced material came from naive CD4+ T cells from blood. The CDR3 is CASSFPRRVASDIQYF. DNA of the CDR3: TGTGCCAGCAGCTTTCCTCGTCGGGTGGCCTCGGACATTCAGTACTTC.